This T cell receptor (beta chain) was recovered during a study of glioma-infiltrating T cells. CDR1 is LGHNA, CDR2 YNFKEQ, per germline. The junction had 8 bases not matched to a gene; V was cut back by 0 bases and J by 6 bases. The CDR3 is 16 residues long. The iRepertoire nested amplicon-rescue multiplex PCR amplified TCR alpha and beta CDR3s from RNA. One-step reverse transcription and amplification started from about 100-400 ng of tissue mRNA or PBMC total RNA. TCRdb reprocessed the multiplex PCR reads via MiXCR and lists one record per CDR3 protein. The table has about 410,000 distinct CDR3 sequences, approximately 42% seen once; the top ten hold 9.5% to 15%.

The material sequenced was glioma tissue, nonneoplastic brain tissue, or PBMCs (not recorded which). The sequence derives from a human donor with low-grade glioma or glioblastoma, undergoing nonglioma brain surgery, or in good health (not recorded which). The rearrangement joins TRBV4-2 to TRBJ2-7, with 10 bases matching TRBD2. CDR3 sequence reads: CASSQDSAGGPSEQYF. As DNA, the CDR3 is TGTGCCAGCAGCCAAGATTCAGCGGGAGGGCCCTCCGAGCAGTACTTC.